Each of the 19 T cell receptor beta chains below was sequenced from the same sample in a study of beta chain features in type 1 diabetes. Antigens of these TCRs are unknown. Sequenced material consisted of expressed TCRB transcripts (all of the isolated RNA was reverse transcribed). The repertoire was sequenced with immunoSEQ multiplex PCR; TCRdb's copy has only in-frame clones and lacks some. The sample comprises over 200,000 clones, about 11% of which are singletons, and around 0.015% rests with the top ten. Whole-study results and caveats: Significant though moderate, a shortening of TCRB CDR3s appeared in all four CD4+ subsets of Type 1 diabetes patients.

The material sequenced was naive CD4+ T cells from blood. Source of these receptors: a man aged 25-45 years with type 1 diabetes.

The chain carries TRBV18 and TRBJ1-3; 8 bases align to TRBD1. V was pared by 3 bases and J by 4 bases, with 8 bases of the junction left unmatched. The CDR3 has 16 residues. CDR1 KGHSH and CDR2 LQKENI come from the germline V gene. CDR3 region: CASSPLGQGAGNTIYF. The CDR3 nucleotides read TGTGCCAGCTCACCGCTTGGACAGGGAGCCGGAAACACCATATATTTT.

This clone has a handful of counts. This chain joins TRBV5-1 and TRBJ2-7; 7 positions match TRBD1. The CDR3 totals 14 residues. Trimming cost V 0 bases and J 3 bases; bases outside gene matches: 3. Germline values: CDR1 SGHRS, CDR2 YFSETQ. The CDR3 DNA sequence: TGCGCCAGCAGCTTGGTGCGACAGGGCTACGAGCAGTACTTC. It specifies CASSLVRQGYEQYF.

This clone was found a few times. The CDR3 is CASSSSGQNNEQFF. The CDR3 region has the DNA TGTGCCAGCAGCTCATCGGGACAGAACAATGAGCAGTTCTTC. This rearrangement joins TRBV9 to TRBJ2-1; 7 bases line up with TRBD1. Germline lookup yields CDR1 SGDLS and CDR2 YYNGEE. The CDR3 is 14 residues long. V lost 4 bases and J lost 5; bases outside the gene matches: 6.

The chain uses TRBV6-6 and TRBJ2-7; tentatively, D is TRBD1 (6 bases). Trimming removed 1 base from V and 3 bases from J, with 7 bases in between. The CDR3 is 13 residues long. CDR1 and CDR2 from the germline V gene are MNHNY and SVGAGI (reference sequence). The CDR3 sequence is CASSYYRDYEQYF. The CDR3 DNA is TGTGCCAGCAGTTACTACAGGGACTACGAGCAGTACTTC.

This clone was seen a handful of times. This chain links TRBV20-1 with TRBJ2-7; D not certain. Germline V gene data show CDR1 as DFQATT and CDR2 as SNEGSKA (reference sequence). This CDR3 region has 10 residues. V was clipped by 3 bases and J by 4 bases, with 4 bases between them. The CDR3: CSASNYEQYF. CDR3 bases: TGCAGTGCTAGTAATTACGAGCAGTACTTC.

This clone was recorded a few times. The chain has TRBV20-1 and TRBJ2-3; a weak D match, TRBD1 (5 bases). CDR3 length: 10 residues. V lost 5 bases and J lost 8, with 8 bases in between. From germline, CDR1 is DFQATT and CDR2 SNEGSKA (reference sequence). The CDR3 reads CSAARGTQYF. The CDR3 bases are TGCAGTGCTGCTAGGGGTACGCAGTATTTT.

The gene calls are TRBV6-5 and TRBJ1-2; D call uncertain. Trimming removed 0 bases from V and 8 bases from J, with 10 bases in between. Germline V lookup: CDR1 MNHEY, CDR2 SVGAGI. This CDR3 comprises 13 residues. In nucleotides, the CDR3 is TGTGCCAGCAGTTACTCGTCCCGTAGAGGCTACACCTTC. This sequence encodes CASSYSSRRGYTF.

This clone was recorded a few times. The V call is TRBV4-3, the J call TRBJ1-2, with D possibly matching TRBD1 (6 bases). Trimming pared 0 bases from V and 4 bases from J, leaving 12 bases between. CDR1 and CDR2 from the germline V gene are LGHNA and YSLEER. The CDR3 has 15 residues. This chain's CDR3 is CASSQDRGFGYGYTF. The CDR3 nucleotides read TGCGCCAGCAGCCAAGACAGGGGATTTGGCTATGGCTACACCTTC.

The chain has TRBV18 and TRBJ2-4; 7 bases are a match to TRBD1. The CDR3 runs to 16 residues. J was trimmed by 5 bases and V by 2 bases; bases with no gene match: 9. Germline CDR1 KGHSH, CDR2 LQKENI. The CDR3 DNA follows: TGTGCCAGCTCACCAGCAAAAGGGGGCCGCGAAAACATTCAGTACTTC. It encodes CASSPAKGGRENIQYF.

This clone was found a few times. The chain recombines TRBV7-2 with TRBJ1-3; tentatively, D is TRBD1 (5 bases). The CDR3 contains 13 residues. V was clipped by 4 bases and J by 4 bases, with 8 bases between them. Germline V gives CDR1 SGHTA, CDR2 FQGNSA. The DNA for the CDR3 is TGTGCCAGCAGCTCAGGGCCGGGAAACACCATATATTTT. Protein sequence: CASSSGPGNTIYF.

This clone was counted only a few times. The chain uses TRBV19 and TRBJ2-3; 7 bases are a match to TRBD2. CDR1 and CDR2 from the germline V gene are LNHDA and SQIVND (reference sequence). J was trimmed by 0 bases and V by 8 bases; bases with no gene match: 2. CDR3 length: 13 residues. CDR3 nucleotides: TGTGCCAGTCGGGGGGTGAGCACAGATACGCAGTATTTT. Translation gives CASRGVSTDTQYF.

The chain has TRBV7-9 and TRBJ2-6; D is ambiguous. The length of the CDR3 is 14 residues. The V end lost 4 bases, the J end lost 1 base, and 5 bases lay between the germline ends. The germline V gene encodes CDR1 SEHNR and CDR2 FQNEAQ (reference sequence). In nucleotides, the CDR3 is TGTGCCAGCAGCTCGCGATCTGGGGCCAACGTCCTGACTTTC. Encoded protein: CASSSRSGANVLTF. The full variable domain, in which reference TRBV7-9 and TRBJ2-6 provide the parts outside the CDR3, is DTGVSQNPRHKITKRGQNVTFRCDPISEHNRLYWYRQTLGQGPEFLTYFQNEAQLEKSRLLSDRFSAERPKGSFSTLEIQRTEQGDSAMYLCASSSRSGANVLTFGAGSRLTVL.

CDR3: CASSYSERFNSPLHF. As DNA, the CDR3 is TGTGCCAGCAGTTACTCAGAACGGTTTAATTCACCCCTCCACTTT. The chain is built from TRBV6-5 and TRBJ1-6; the D is unclear. Germline-derived CDR1 and CDR2 are MNHEY and SVGAGI. Between the trimmed V and J ends, which lost 0 bases and 6 bases, there was a span of 9 bases. The CDR3 totals 15 residues.

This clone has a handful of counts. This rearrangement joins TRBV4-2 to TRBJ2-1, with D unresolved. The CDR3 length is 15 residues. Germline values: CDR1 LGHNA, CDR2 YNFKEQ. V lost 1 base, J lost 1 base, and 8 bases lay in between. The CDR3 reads CASSQVAGSYNEQFF. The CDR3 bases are TGTGCCAGCAGCCAAGTAGCTGGGTCCTACAATGAGCAGTTCTTC.

The CDR3: CASSEKLAGTDTQYF. DNA of the CDR3: TGTGCCAGCAGTGAAAAACTAGCGGGCACAGATACGCAGTATTTT. The chain carries TRBV25-1 and TRBJ2-3; 8 bases match TRBD2. This CDR3 has 15 residues. Germline V CDR1 and CDR2: MGHDK, SYGVNS. V shed 2 bases and J 1 base; nucleotides not matched to a gene: 2.

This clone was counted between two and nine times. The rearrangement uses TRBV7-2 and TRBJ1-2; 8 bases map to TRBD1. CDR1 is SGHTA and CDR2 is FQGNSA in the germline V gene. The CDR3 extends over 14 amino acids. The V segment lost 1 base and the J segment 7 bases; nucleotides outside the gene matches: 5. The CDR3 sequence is CASSLDRGWFGYTF. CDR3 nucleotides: TGTGCCAGCAGCTTAGACAGGGGGTGGTTTGGCTACACCTTC. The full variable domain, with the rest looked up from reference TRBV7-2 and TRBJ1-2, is GAGVSQSPSNKVTEKGKDVELRCDPISGHTALYWYRQSLGQGLEFLIYFQGNSAPDKSGLPSDRFSAERTGGSVSTLTIQRTQQEDSAVYLCASSLDRGWFGYTFGSGTRLTVV.

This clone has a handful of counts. In nucleotides, the CDR3 is TGTGCCAGCAGCTTATTGAGCGGCAATGAGCAGTTCTTC. Translated: CASSLLSGNEQFF. The chain uses TRBV7-9 and TRBJ2-1, with D perhaps matching TRBD2 (5 bases). This CDR3 is 13 amino acids long. The ends were cut back, 2 bases at V and 6 bases at J, with 8 bases in the middle. Germline CDR1 reads SEHNR; CDR2 reads FQNEAQ (reference sequence).

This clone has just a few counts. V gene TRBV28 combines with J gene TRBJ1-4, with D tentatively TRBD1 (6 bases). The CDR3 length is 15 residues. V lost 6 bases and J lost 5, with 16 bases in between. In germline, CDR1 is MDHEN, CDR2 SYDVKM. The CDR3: CASSPAGGSNEKLFF. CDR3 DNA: TGTGCCAGCAGCCCCGCGGGGGGCTCAAATGAAAAACTGTTTTTT.

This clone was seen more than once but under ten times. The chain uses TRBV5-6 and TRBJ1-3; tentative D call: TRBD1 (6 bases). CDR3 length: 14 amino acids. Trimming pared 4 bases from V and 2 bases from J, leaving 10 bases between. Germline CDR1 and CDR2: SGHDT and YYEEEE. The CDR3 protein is CASSQTGAGNTIYF. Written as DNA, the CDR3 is TGTGCCAGCAGCCAGACAGGCGCTGGAAACACCATATATTTT.